This is a list of T cell receptor beta chains from one sample in a study of CD8 T cells in ankylosing spondylitis. TCRdb re-called the 5' RACE reads through MiXCR, storing one row per CDR3 protein. The sample yields more than 150,000 distinct CDR3 sequences, 18% seen once. The sequencing sample was made of blood, either unsorted or a sorted T cell fraction (not recorded which). These receptors were taken from a male donor aged 5 to 29 with ankylosing spondylitis or in good health (not recorded which). CDR3s include the opening cysteine and the closing phenylalanine or tryptophan. Fields, in order: J gene, D gene, V gene, clone size, CDR3 protein, CDR3 DNA. D genes are given only for firm matches. Clone size is stated in some rows and not others, as once, few, many or a class when expanded.

j_gene: TRBJ2-1; d_gene: TRBD2; v_gene: TRBV5-1; abundance: many; CDR3aa: CASSLDFLAGGGNEQFF; CDR3nt: TGCGCCAGCAGCTTGGATTTTCTAGCGGGAGGTGGTAATGAGCAGTTCTTC
j_gene: TRBJ2-1; d_gene: NA; v_gene: TRBV29-1; abundance: NA; CDR3aa: CSVDRQPYNEQFF; CDR3nt: TGCAGCGTTGACCGACAGCCATACAATGAGCAGTTCTTC
j_gene: TRBJ2-1; d_gene: NA; v_gene: TRBV2; abundance: many; CDR3aa: CASSVGGSTYNEQFF; CDR3nt: TGTGCCAGCAGTGTGGGGGGCTCAACCTACAATGAGCAGTTCTTC
j_gene: TRBJ1-1; d_gene: NA; v_gene: TRBV28; abundance: many; CDR3aa: CASSLLKRNTEAFF; CDR3nt: TGTGCCAGCAGTTTATTAAAACGGAACACTGAAGCTTTCTTT
j_gene: TRBJ2-1; d_gene: NA; v_gene: TRBV19; abundance: many; CDR3aa: CASSAGTPDYNEQFF; CDR3nt: TGTGCCAGTAGTGCCGGGACACCGGATTACAATGAGCAGTTCTTC
j_gene: TRBJ2-1; d_gene: TRBD2; v_gene: TRBV4-3; abundance: many; CDR3aa: CASSQAHTPTSQTYNEQFF; CDR3nt: TGCGCCAGCAGCCAAGCTCATACCCCGACTAGCCAGACCTACAATGAGCAGTTCTTC
j_gene: TRBJ1-5; d_gene: NA; v_gene: TRBV6-6; abundance: many; CDR3aa: CASRGGTVGAHQPQHF; CDR3nt: TGTGCCAGCAGGGGGGGGACGGTCGGGGCACATCAGCCCCAGCATTTT
j_gene: TRBJ2-3; d_gene: NA; v_gene: TRBV9; abundance: many; CDR3aa: CASSVAGDTQYF; CDR3nt: TGTGCCAGCAGCGTAGCCGGAGATACGCAGTATTTT
j_gene: TRBJ2-1; d_gene: NA; v_gene: TRBV6-5; abundance: NA; CDR3aa: CASSRSLDRYNEQFF; CDR3nt: TGTGCCAGCAGCCGGAGTCTGGACAGATACAATGAGCAGTTCTTC
j_gene: TRBJ2-1; d_gene: TRBD2; v_gene: TRBV25-1; abundance: NA; CDR3aa: CASSGPGLVVNEQFF; CDR3nt: TGTGCCAGCAGTGGTCCGGGACTAGTGGTCAATGAGCAGTTCTTC
j_gene: TRBJ2-1; d_gene: TRBD2; v_gene: TRBV19; abundance: NA; CDR3aa: CATNRDYTYNEQFF; CDR3nt: TGTGCCACTAACCGGGACTACACCTACAATGAGCAGTTCTTC
j_gene: TRBJ2-1; d_gene: TRBD2; v_gene: TRBV29-1; abundance: NA; CDR3aa: CSALRRGATNEQFF; CDR3nt: TGCAGCGCCCTCCGGCGGGGGGCGACCAATGAGCAGTTCTTC
j_gene: TRBJ2-5; d_gene: NA; v_gene: TRBV29-1; abundance: few; CDR3aa: CSVVVGGAETQYF; CDR3nt: TGCAGCGTTGTGGTTGGGGGCGCGGAGACCCAGTACTTC
j_gene: TRBJ2-5; d_gene: NA; v_gene: TRBV5-5; abundance: once; CDR3aa: CASSFGTPGETQYF; CDR3nt: TGTGCCAGCAGTTTTGGGACGCCGGGGGAGACCCAGTACTTC
j_gene: TRBJ2-7; d_gene: TRBD1; v_gene: TRBV10-3; abundance: many; CDR3aa: CAISEDRGSSYEQYF; CDR3nt: TGTGCCATCAGTGAGGACAGGGGGAGCTCCTACGAGCAGTACTTC
j_gene: TRBJ1-3; d_gene: NA; v_gene: TRBV3-1; abundance: many; CDR3aa: CASSLTWGSSSGNTIYF; CDR3nt: TGTGCCAGCAGTCTCACCTGGGGCAGCTCCTCTGGAAACACCATATATTTT
j_gene: TRBJ2-5; d_gene: NA; v_gene: TRBV12-3/TRBV12-4; abundance: many; CDR3aa: CASSFGSQETQYF; CDR3nt: TGTGCCAGCAGTTTCGGTAGCCAAGAGACCCAGTACTTC
j_gene: TRBJ2-7; d_gene: NA; v_gene: TRBV27; abundance: NA; CDR3aa: CASSATKYSPEQYF; CDR3nt: TGTGCCAGCAGTGCGACCAAGTACAGTCCCGAGCAGTACTTC
j_gene: TRBJ2-5; d_gene: NA; v_gene: TRBV30; abundance: many; CDR3aa: CAWNKGSQETQYF; CDR3nt: TGTGCCTGGAACAAGGGGTCACAAGAGACCCAGTACTTC
j_gene: TRBJ1-1; d_gene: TRBD1; v_gene: TRBV5-5; abundance: NA; CDR3aa: CASSLMGQGNTEAFF; CDR3nt: TGTGCCAGCAGCTTGATGGGACAGGGGAACACTGAAGCTTTCTTT
j_gene: TRBJ2-1; d_gene: TRBD2; v_gene: TRBV18; abundance: many; CDR3aa: CASSPGLDWEQFF; CDR3nt: TGTGCCAGCTCACCAGGACTAGACTGGGAGCAGTTCTTC
j_gene: TRBJ2-5; d_gene: NA; v_gene: TRBV5-4; abundance: many; CDR3aa: CASSSPGPQETQYF; CDR3nt: TGTGCCAGCAGCTCTCCGGGGCCCCAAGAGACCCAGTACTTC
j_gene: TRBJ2-2; d_gene: TRBD2; v_gene: TRBV3-1; abundance: many; CDR3aa: CASSQDQLAGGGELFF; CDR3nt: TGTGCCAGCAGCCAAGATCAACTAGCGGGAGGGGGGGAGCTGTTTTTT
j_gene: TRBJ2-3; d_gene: TRBD1; v_gene: TRBV30; abundance: many; CDR3aa: CGSDRDADTQYF; CDR3nt: TGTGGTTCGGACAGGGACGCAGATACGCAGTATTTT
j_gene: TRBJ2-2; d_gene: TRBD2; v_gene: TRBV5-6; abundance: many; CDR3aa: CASSYPGTSGPPRELFF; CDR3nt: TGTGCCAGCAGCTACCCCGGGACTAGCGGTCCACCGAGGGAGCTGTTTTTT
j_gene: TRBJ2-7; d_gene: NA; v_gene: TRBV20-1; abundance: NA; CDR3aa: CSAALGRAGEQYF; CDR3nt: TGCAGTGCCGCTCTAGGCAGGGCGGGAGAGCAGTACTTC
j_gene: TRBJ2-1; d_gene: NA; v_gene: TRBV7-9; abundance: many; CDR3aa: CASSPRVAGLEQFF; CDR3nt: TGTGCCAGCAGCCCTCGGGTTGCCGGGCTTGAGCAGTTCTTC
j_gene: TRBJ2-1; d_gene: NA; v_gene: TRBV27; abundance: NA; CDR3aa: CASRRDARYNEQFF; CDR3nt: TGTGCCAGCCGTCGGGACGCTCGCTACAATGAGCAGTTCTTC
j_gene: TRBJ2-1; d_gene: TRBD2; v_gene: TRBV7-9; abundance: many; CDR3aa: CASSQFSGRAFYNEQFF; CDR3nt: TGTGCCAGCAGTCAATTCAGCGGGAGGGCCTTCTACAATGAGCAGTTCTTC
j_gene: TRBJ2-5; d_gene: NA; v_gene: TRBV6-5; abundance: many; CDR3aa: CASSRTPGTQETQYF; CDR3nt: TGTGCCAGCAGCCGCACCCCAGGGACACAAGAGACCCAGTACTTC
j_gene: TRBJ2-5; d_gene: NA; v_gene: TRBV7-9; abundance: many; CDR3aa: CASSNLLETQYF; CDR3nt: TGTGCCAGCAGCAACCTGCTGGAGACCCAGTACTTC
j_gene: TRBJ2-2; d_gene: NA; v_gene: TRBV6-6; abundance: many; CDR3aa: CASSYSPDTGELFF; CDR3nt: TGTGCCAGCAGTTACTCTCCGGACACCGGGGAGCTGTTTTTT
j_gene: TRBJ2-3; d_gene: TRBD2; v_gene: TRBV29-1; abundance: many; CDR3aa: CSVAGRTSDTQYF; CDR3nt: TGCAGCGTTGCCGGGAGGACTTCAGATACGCAGTATTTT
j_gene: TRBJ2-2; d_gene: NA; v_gene: TRBV30; abundance: many; CDR3aa: CAWSVFLTGELFF; CDR3nt: TGTGCCTGGAGTGTTTTCCTCACCGGGGAGCTGTTTTTT
j_gene: TRBJ2-1; d_gene: NA; v_gene: TRBV12-3/TRBV12-4; abundance: few; CDR3aa: CASSSWGEQFF; CDR3nt: TGTGCCAGCAGTTCTTGGGGTGAGCAGTTCTTC
j_gene: TRBJ1-1; d_gene: NA; v_gene: TRBV12-3/TRBV12-4; abundance: NA; CDR3aa: CASSLRVVGTEAFF; CDR3nt: TGTGCCAGCAGTTTGCGGGTCGTTGGGACTGAAGCTTTCTTT
j_gene: TRBJ2-3; d_gene: TRBD1; v_gene: TRBV7-3; abundance: NA; CDR3aa: CASSPTGVSTDTQYF; CDR3nt: TGTGCCAGCAGCCCTACAGGGGTGAGCACAGATACGCAGTATTTT
j_gene: TRBJ2-2; d_gene: TRBD1; v_gene: TRBV7-9; abundance: many; CDR3aa: CASSSASTGAVGELFF; CDR3nt: TGTGCCAGCAGCTCAGCTAGCACAGGGGCGGTCGGGGAGCTGTTTTTT
j_gene: TRBJ1-5; d_gene: NA; v_gene: TRBV20-1; abundance: many; CDR3aa: CSARRQGFYSNQPQHF; CDR3nt: TGCAGTGCTAGAAGGCAGGGATTTTATAGCAATCAGCCCCAGCATTTT
j_gene: TRBJ2-1; d_gene: TRBD1; v_gene: TRBV12-3/TRBV12-4; abundance: once; CDR3aa: CASSPRQGSHNEQFF; CDR3nt: TGTGCCAGCAGTCCGCGACAGGGGTCCCACAATGAGCAGTTCTTC
j_gene: TRBJ1-4; d_gene: TRBD1; v_gene: TRBV7-3; abundance: many; CDR3aa: CASSFGQGVFKREKLFF; CDR3nt: TGTGCCAGCAGCTTCGGACAGGGGGTGTTTAAGCGTGAAAAACTGTTTTTT
j_gene: TRBJ2-5; d_gene: NA; v_gene: TRBV19; abundance: NA; CDR3aa: CASSGGGMETQYF; CDR3nt: TGTGCCAGTAGCGGCGGCGGGATGGAGACCCAGTACTTC
j_gene: TRBJ2-3; d_gene: NA; v_gene: TRBV12-3/TRBV12-4; abundance: many; CDR3aa: CASTPGPGDTQYF; CDR3nt: TGTGCCAGCACCCCCGGACCGGGAGATACGCAGTATTTT
j_gene: TRBJ2-2; d_gene: TRBD2; v_gene: TRBV7-2; abundance: NA; CDR3aa: CASSFPSGRLNTGELFF; CDR3nt: TGTGCCAGCAGCTTCCCTAGCGGAAGGTTGAACACCGGGGAGCTGTTTTTT
j_gene: TRBJ1-1; d_gene: NA; v_gene: TRBV12-3/TRBV12-4; abundance: many; CDR3aa: CASRPRQLRRNTEAFF; CDR3nt: TGTGCCAGCAGGCCTCGACAGCTCAGGCGGAACACTGAAGCTTTCTTT